This T cell receptor (beta chain) emerged from a study of cytomegalovirus exposure and HLA in healthy donors. Vbeta (60) and Jbeta (13) primers were used in the PCR. Profiled with immunoSEQ multiplex PCR; TCRdb holds only in-frame clones, not every one. This sample has approximately 150,000 clones, with roughly four fifths found just once. Germline values: CDR1 MNHEY, CDR2 SVGAGI. The V end was cut by 0 bases, the J end by 3 bases, with 12 bases between. This CDR3 is built from 15 residues. The genes are TRBV6-5 and TRBJ2-7; perhaps TRBD1 as D (5 bases). The receptor was isolated from a male donor in good health and CMV-seronegative. The sequenced sample consisted of PBMCs. DNA of the CDR3: TGTGCCAGCAGTTACTCGGGGCAGGCTTACTACGAGCAGTACTTC. Amino acid sequence: CASSYSGQAYYEQYF.